Each of the 4 T cell receptor beta chains below was sequenced from the same sample in a study of blood T cell repertoires in COVID-19. Repertoires were generated with immunoSEQ multiplex PCR, while TCRdb's copy carries only in-frame clones and drops some. There are about 19,000 clones in the sample; 70% to 85% occur only once, and about 6% lies in the top ten. What was sequenced was peripheral blood. These receptors all stem from a human donor in a cohort sampled during active COVID-19.

This clone was counted a few times. The chain is built from TRBV6-4 and TRBJ2-7; the D is unclear. CDR1 and CDR2 from the germline V gene are MRHNA and SNTAGT. V shed 3 bases and J shed 3 bases, with 9 bases lying between them. This CDR3 contains 13 residues. For the CDR3, the DNA is TGTGCCAGCAGTGATACCCCGGGCTACGAGCAGTACTTC. Protein sequence: CASSDTPGYEQYF.

This clone has more than one count but fewer than ten. This chain connects TRBV6-6 to TRBJ2-3; maybe TRBD1 (6 bases). The CDR3 loop spans 15 amino acids. Germline V CDR1 and CDR2: MNHNY, SVGAGI (reference sequence). The V gene lost 11 bases and the J gene lost 1 base, with 19 bases spanning the gap. CDR3 loop: CAALEQGSRTDTQYF. Written as DNA, the CDR3 is TGTGCCGCCCTCGAACAGGGTTCCCGCACAGATACGCAGTATTTT.

The chain uses TRBV7-2 and TRBJ1-4; D gene unclear. V shed 10 bases and J shed 0 bases, with 15 bases lying between them. Germline CDR1 SGHTA, CDR2 FQGNSA. The CDR3 consists of 15 residues. The CDR3 DNA is TGTGCCATCAAGGAGGGTGTAGCAACTAATGAAAAACTGTTTTTT. This gives the protein CAIKEGVATNEKLFF. Drawing the rest from reference TRBV7-2 and TRBJ1-4, the complete variable domain is GAGVSQSPSNKVTEKGKDVELRCDPISGHTALYWYRQSLGQGLEFLIYFQGNSAPDKSGLPSDRFSAERTGGSVSTLTIQRTQQEDSAVYLCAIKEGVATNEKLFFGSGTQLSVL.

As to this clone: At the DNA level, this CDR3 is encoded by other sequences in the same sample as well. The genes are TRBV5-1 and TRBJ2-1, with 8 bases that match TRBD2. The CDR3 is 15 residues long. Germline CDR1 SGHRS, CDR2 YFSETQ. J lost 6 bases, V lost 0 bases, and 5 bases had no gene match. The CDR3 spells CASSLELAVPNEQFF. The CDR3, as DNA: TGCGCCAGCAGCTTGGAACTAGCGGTTCCCAATGAGCAGTTCTTC.